Each of the 3 T cell receptor beta chains below was sequenced from the same sample in a study of control samples from healthy donors and cancer patients. TCRdb's table, derived via immunoSEQ multiplex PCR, lists solely in-frame clones and lacks some. The repertoire includes some 11,000 clones, approximately 95% of them detected once, and 27% sits in the top ten. The sequencing input was PBMCs. The receptors come from a man in his sixties or seventies with head and neck cancer.

This chain connects TRBV3-1 (or the pseudogene TRBV3-2) to TRBJ1-1; weak D call: TRBD1 (5 bases). CDR3 length equals 15 residues. V lost 1 base to trimming and J lost 0 bases, with 9 bases between them. Germline assignment: CDR1 LGHDT and CDR2 YNNKEL (reference sequence). CDR3 bases: TGTGCCAGCAGCCAAGCAGGGACCATGAACACTGAAGCTTTCTTT. It encodes CASSQAGTMNTEAFF.

V usage is TRBV10-1 and J usage is TRBJ2-3; 10 bases line up with TRBD2. V lost 8 bases, J lost 6 bases, and 5 bases stayed unmatched. From germline, CDR1 is WNHNN and CDR2 SYGVQD (reference sequence). This CDR3 is 13 amino acids long. This CDR3 reads CASQLAGTDTQYF. CDR3 sequence (DNA): TGCGCCAGCCAACTAGCGGGGACGGATACGCAGTATTTT.

The V gene is TRBV20-1, the J gene TRBJ2-7; D perhaps matches TRBD2 (6 bases). The CDR3 consists of 14 residues. With 6 bases removed from V and 6 bases from J, the gap between germline ends came to 21 bases. Germline CDR1 is DFQATT and CDR2 is SNEGSKA (reference sequence). The CDR3 coding sequence is TGCAGTGCCAGTAGGACGGGACTCCCGTTCGAGCAGTACTTC. Its translation: CSASRTGLPFEQYF.